The clone carrying this T cell receptor (beta chain) is termed large. The sample originates from a study of regulatory and conventional T cells in RAG deficiency. Sequenced by immunoSEQ multiplex PCR; TCRdb stores in-frame clones only, minus some. This table holds around 280 clones, roughly 44% found once. Genomic DNA came from blood regulatory T cells gated CD4+ CD25-high CD127-low. Germline loops: CDR1 SGHTA, CDR2 FQGNSA. The CDR3 covers 13 residues. V lost 5 bases and J 2 bases, leaving 10 bases between the germline ends. The chain combines TRBV7-2 with TRBJ2-7, with D possibly TRBD1 on 6 matching bases. The TCR was taken from a human donor with RAG deficiency presenting as severe combined immunodeficiency. The sequenced material came from Tregs sorted from blood. The CDR3 loop reads CASSTWTAYEQYF. DNA for the CDR3: TGTGCCAGCAGCACCTGGACAGCCTACGAGCAGTACTTC.